In this sample, the clone carrying this T cell receptor beta chain turned up many times. The antigen is not known. TCR beta libraries were made by quantitative 5'-RACE with molecular barcodes. TCRdb re-analysed the 5' RACE reads in MiXCR, keeping a single row per CDR3 protein. The table includes 200,000 or so distinct CDR3 sequences, 10% to 15% detected once. This entry is derived from a study of CD8 T cells in ankylosing spondylitis. Study-wide results and caveats: Significantly higher representation of disease-linked clones was reported for matched ankylosing spondylitis synovial fluid.

Trimming removed 4 bases at V and 3 bases at J, with 17 bases between. The germline V gene encodes CDR1 SGHRS and CDR2 YFSETQ. The CDR3 length is 15 residues. The sequencing input was blood, either unsorted or a sorted T cell fraction (not recorded which). The receptor's source is a female donor with ankylosing spondylitis or in good health (not recorded which). The chain combines TRBV5-1 with TRBJ2-7; the D is unclear. The CDR3 loop reads CASSVGSTTRYEQYF. CDR3 sequence (DNA): TGCGCCAGCAGCGTGGGTTCAACAACCCGCTACGAGCAGTACTTC.